This TCR beta chain was sequenced in a study of technical replicates of blood from a handful of donors. CDR1 and CDR2 (germline): SGHRS, YFSETQ. The CDR3 runs 14 residues. Trimming removed 0 bases from V and 5 bases from J; junction bases left unmatched: 4. TCRdb's table, derived via immunoSEQ multiplex PCR, lists solely in-frame clones and lacks some. The data show fewer than 100,000 clones, with about 90% seen just once and 0.27% held by the top ten. The chain is built from TRBV5-1 and TRBJ1-1; 7 bases agree with TRBD1. The sequenced material came from T cells isolated from PBMCs. This TCR was sampled from a human donor in good health. CDR3 nucleotides: TGCGCCAGCAGCTTGGGGGACAGCCTAACTGAAGCTTTCTTT. Translation gives CASSLGDSLTEAFF.